This entry lists 26 T cell receptor beta chains sequenced from one sample in a study of neurological immune-mediated disorders. Via MiXCR, TCRdb re-called the 5' RACE reads, giving one row per CDR3 protein. The repertoire holds some 50,000 distinct CDR3 sequences, about 15% seen once, with about 4.7% in the top ten. Specimen: PBMCs. All receptors come from a man in his 60s in good health.

This clonotype was picked up many times. V is TRBV20-1 and J is TRBJ2-1; 13 bases are a match to TRBD2. CDR3 length: 13 residues. Germline V gives CDR1 DFQATT, CDR2 SNEGSKA (reference sequence). The CDR3 sequence: CGPGLAGNNEQFF. CDR3 DNA sequence: TGCGGTCCGGGACTAGCGGGAAACAATGAGCAGTTCTTC.

This clonotype is medium-sized by share. The chain couples TRBV7-9 to TRBJ1-1, with 7 bases identical to TRBD1. This CDR3 contains 13 residues. The V gene's germline CDR1 is SEHNR and CDR2 FQNEAQ (reference sequence). The V gene end was trimmed by 5 bases and the J gene end by 4 bases; junction bases not matched to a gene: 4. The CDR3 spells CASSVGQVTEAFF. The DNA of the CDR3 is TGTGCCAGCAGCGTCGGACAGGTCACTGAAGCTTTCTTT.

This clonotype has only a few counts. The chain is built from TRBV7-9 and TRBJ2-1, with D uncertain. The CDR3 spans 14 residues. Germline V gene sequence: CDR1 SEHNR, CDR2 FQNEAQ (reference sequence). Trimming shortened V by 1 base and J by 12 bases, and 16 bases separated the two germline ends. Written as DNA, the CDR3 is TGTGCCAGCAGCTTAGGTGACGGCCTGGAAAGGCAGTTCTTC. This translates into CASSLGDGLERQFF.

This clonotype was observed many times. The chain carries TRBV20-1 and TRBJ2-5, with TRBD2 as a possible D gene (6 bases). This CDR3 comprises 12 residues. Germline V gives CDR1 DFQATT, CDR2 SNEGSKA (reference sequence). V was pared by 6 bases and J by 4 bases, with 12 bases between. CDR3 DNA sequence: TGCAGTGCCTCGGGAGAGGGAGAGACCCAGTACTTC. This translates into CSASGEGETQYF.

By sample fraction, this clonotype is medium-sized. The J gene is TRBJ2-1, the V gene TRBV12-3 or TRBV12-4; TRBD2 might be the D (6 bases). This CDR3 has 12 amino acids. Trimming took 5 bases from V and 9 from J, leaving 11 bases between them. This chain's CDR3 is CASSPGVAEQFF. The CDR3 region has the DNA TGTGCCAGCAGTCCGGGAGTGGCTGAGCAGTTCTTC.

This clonotype has ten or more counts. V gene TRBV7-9 combines with J gene TRBJ1-3; tentatively, D is TRBD1 (6 bases). Trimming took off 5 bases at V and 2 bases at J, with 13 bases between the two ends. Germline CDR1 and CDR2: SEHNR and FQNEAQ (reference sequence). The CDR3 is 15 residues long. This chain's CDR3 is CASSLGHDPGNTIYF. The CDR3 nucleotides are TGTGCCAGCAGCCTGGGACACGACCCTGGAAACACCATATATTTT.

This clonotype showed up many times. At one end, the junction sequence differs from germline, possibly due to a read error. This CDR3 reads CASSLLTSSHEQYF. CDR3 in DNA: TGCGCCAGCAGCCTATTGACTAGCTCCCACGAGCAGTACTTC. The chain is built from TRBV5-1 and TRBJ2-7; TRBD2 matches 7 bases. The germline gives CDR1 SGHRS, CDR2 YFSETQ. There are 14 residues in the CDR3.

Comments on this clonotype: This may arise from a read error, as a much more abundant clone is one base away. This chain uses TRBV29-1 with TRBJ1-1; no clear D. Trimming took 1 base from V and 3 from J, leaving 9 bases between them. The CDR3 is 13 residues long. Germline assignment: CDR1 SQVTM and CDR2 ANQGSEA. The CDR3 spells CSVEASRDTEAFF. For the CDR3, the DNA is TGCAGCGTTGAAGCTTCCCGGGACACTGAAGCTTTCTTT. The complete variable domain, with remaining parts taken from reference TRBV29-1 and TRBJ1-1, reads SAVISQKPSRDICQRGTSLTIQCQVDSQVTMMFWYRQQPGQSLTLIATANQGSEATYESGFVIDKFPISRPNLTFSTLTVSNMSPEDSSIYLCSVEASRDTEAFFGQGTRLTVV.

This clonotype was found many times. The rearrangement uses TRBV28 and TRBJ2-7, with 10 bases aligning to TRBD1. Germline V gives CDR1 MDHEN, CDR2 SYDVKM. J lost 0 bases, V lost 4 bases, and 0 bases had no gene match. The CDR3 spans 14 residues. The CDR3 reads CASSWTGGSYEQYF. The CDR3 nucleotides are TGTGCCAGCAGTTGGACAGGGGGCTCCTACGAGCAGTACTTC.

The sample holds many counts of this clonotype. V and J are TRBV5-5 and TRBJ2-5, with D uncertain. V was shortened by 2 bases and J by 5 bases, with 19 bases between the two germline ends. CDR1 and CDR2 (germline): SGHKS, YYEKEE (reference sequence). The CDR3 totals 16 residues. The CDR3: CASSFFGEERWETQYF. CDR3 bases: TGTGCCAGCAGCTTTTTCGGAGAGGAGCGTTGGGAGACCCAGTACTTC. Drawing the rest from reference TRBV5-5 and TRBJ2-5, the complete variable domain is DAGVTQSPTHLIKTRGQQVTLRCSPISGHKSVSWYQQVLGQGPQFIFQYYEKEERGRGNFPDRFSARQFPNYSSELNVNALLLGDSALYLCASSFFGEERWETQYFGPGTRLLVL.

Comment on this clonotype: A read error may explain this, as a much larger clone is one base away. The chain links TRBV29-1 to TRBJ2-7, with D uncertain. The V gene lost 0 bases and the J gene lost 5 bases, with 14 bases spanning the gap. Per the germline V gene, CDR1 is SQVTM and CDR2 is ANQGSEA. This CDR3 has 14 residues. CDR3 nucleotides: TGCAGCGTTGAAGAGGGCAGGTGCGTCAACGAGCAGTACTTC. Protein product: CSVEEGRCVNEQYF.

In its sample, this clonotype was seen a few times. A much more abundant neighbour one base away suggests this may be a read error. J is TRBJ2-7 and V is TRBV2; possible D gene TRBD1, 5 bases. Germline V gene lookup returns CDR1 SNHLY and CDR2 FYNNEI. The CDR3 has 15 residues. This CDR3 is CASNESPGRAWEQYF. The CDR3 region has the DNA TGTGCCAGCAATGAATCCCCAGGCAGGGCGTGGGAGCAGTACTTC.

This clonotype was seen many times. V is TRBV7-2 and J is TRBJ2-3; D is possibly TRBD2 (5 bases). CDR1 and CDR2 (germline): SGHTA, FQGNSA. CDR3 length: 14 residues. V gave up 2 bases and J gave up 6 bases, with 12 bases separating them. The CDR3 here is CASSLFGKGDTQYF. CDR3 nucleotides: TGTGCCAGCAGCTTATTCGGGAAAGGTGATACGCAGTATTTT.

The sample holds one count of this clonotype. The gene calls are TRBV21-1 and TRBJ1-4; the D call in the table, TRBD1, was not verified against the DNA. TRBV21-1 is flagged as a pseudogene. The CDR3 extends over 10 amino acids. CDR3 coding DNA: TGTGCCAGCAGGGGGGGAAAACTGTTTTTT. Encoded protein: CASRGGKLFF.

This clonotype was seen repeatedly, ten times or more. This sequence joins TRBV28 and TRBJ1-2, with TRBD1 as a possible D gene (6 bases). Germline loops: CDR1 MDHEN, CDR2 SYDVKM. CDR3 length: 15 residues. The germline V and J ends were trimmed by 3 bases and 0 bases, with 11 bases remaining between them. This chain's CDR3 is CASSLSGDTNYGYTF. CDR3 sequence (DNA): TGTGCCAGCAGTTTGTCAGGGGACACTAACTATGGCTACACCTTC.

The table lists this clonotype with many counts. The V gene is TRBV3-1, the J gene TRBJ2-5; TRBD2 matches 7 bases. V trimming: 4 bases; J trimming: 4 bases; junction bases outside the gene matches: 9. Germline V lookup: CDR1 LGHDT, CDR2 YNNKEL (reference sequence). The CDR3 extends over 15 amino acids. In nucleotides, the CDR3 is TGTGCCAGCAGCCCCGGGCTAGCGGAGATAGAGACCCAGTACTTC. It specifies CASSPGLAEIETQYF.

The V and J genes are TRBV7-2 and TRBJ2-3; D remains ambiguous. V was clipped by 3 bases and J by 3 bases, with 7 bases between them. Germline V gene sequence: CDR1 SGHTA, CDR2 FQGNSA. This CDR3 comprises 13 residues. CDR3 residues: CASSFRRTDTQYF. CDR3 DNA: TGTGCCAGCAGCTTTCGTAGGACAGATACGCAGTATTTT.

This clonotype was counted at least ten times. This chain joins TRBV27 and TRBJ2-1, with D possibly matching TRBD2 (5 bases). The V gene lost 2 bases and the J gene lost 0 bases, with 8 bases spanning the gap. The CDR3 loop spans 15 amino acids. CDR1 is MNHEY, CDR2 SMNVEV, per germline (reference sequence). CDR3 coding DNA: TGTGCCAGCAGTTTAAATGCGGGCTCCTACAATGAGCAGTTCTTC. Protein: CASSLNAGSYNEQFF.

V gene TRBV5-1 combines with J gene TRBJ1-5; 7 bases line up with TRBD1. V shed 0 bases and J 6 bases; nucleotides not matched to a gene: 6. Germline values: CDR1 SGHRS, CDR2 YFSETQ. This CDR3 comprises 15 residues. CDR3 sequence (DNA): TGCGCCAGCAGCTTGGACAGGGGAGTGGGTCAGCCCCAGCATTTT. This codes for CASSLDRGVGQPQHF.

This clonotype was found many times. This sequence joins TRBV7-8 and TRBJ2-1, with TRBD2 matching 12 bases. CDR1 is SGHVS, CDR2 FQNEAQ, per germline. Losses at the gene ends were 0 bases for V and 7 bases for J; bases not matched to a gene: 1. The CDR3 spans 15 residues. CDR3: CASSLAGTSGNEQFF. The CDR3 DNA reads TGTGCCAGCAGCTTAGCCGGGACTAGCGGGAATGAGCAGTTCTTC.

Written as DNA, the CDR3 is TGCGCCAGCAGCTTGCTCCAGCCAGAAGAGACCCAGTACTTC. Amino acid sequence: CASSLLQPEETQYF. The chain couples TRBV5-1 to TRBJ2-5; D unclear. The CDR3 has 14 amino acids. From germline, CDR1 is SGHRS and CDR2 YFSETQ. The V end was cut by 1 base, the J end by 3 bases, with 10 bases between.

Ten or more counts support this clonotype. V is TRBV28 and J is TRBJ2-1; 8 bases are shared with TRBD2. Germline CDR1 is MDHEN and CDR2 is SYDVKM. V lost 2 bases and J lost 7; bases outside the gene matches: 7. The CDR3 runs to 15 residues. The CDR3, as DNA: TGTGCCAGCAGTTTAGCGGGAGGACTGGCAAATGAGCAGTTCTTC. Its translation: CASSLAGGLANEQFF.

This clonotype has at least ten counts. The gene calls are TRBV10-3 and TRBJ2-2; D not certain. V gave up 8 bases and J gave up 2 bases, with 6 bases separating them. Per germline, CDR1 ENHRY and CDR2 SYGVKD. The CDR3 sequence is 12 residues long. CDR3 bases: TGTGCCATCGGGCCTAACACCGGGGAGCTGTTTTTT. Amino acid sequence: CAIGPNTGELFF.

This clonotype was observed at least ten times. The gene calls are TRBV20-1 and TRBJ2-5; 8 bases fit TRBD2. Trimming cost V 6 bases and J 4 bases; bases outside gene matches: 7. The V gene's germline CDR1 is DFQATT and CDR2 SNEGSKA (reference sequence). The CDR3 length is 13 residues. CDR3 bases: TGCAGTGCACCTACTAGCGGAGCAGAGACCCAGTACTTC. It encodes CSAPTSGAETQYF.

This clonotype was observed many times. The V and J genes are TRBV12-3 or TRBV12-4 and TRBJ2-1; the D gene is possibly TRBD1 (5 bases). CDR3 size: 15 residues. V was cut by 6 bases and J by 1 base, with 13 bases left in between. Here the CDR3 reads CASRIQGGSYNEQFF. CDR3 sequence (DNA): TGTGCCAGCAGAATCCAGGGTGGTTCCTACAATGAGCAGTTCTTC.

This clonotype appeared many times. This rearrangement joins TRBV7-2 to TRBJ1-4; 7 bases match TRBD1. CDR1 SGHTA and CDR2 FQGNSA come from the germline V gene. The CDR3 length is 15 residues. V was clipped by 5 bases and J by 4 bases; unmatched bases: 7. This CDR3 reads CASSVRQGINEKLFF. In DNA form, the CDR3 reads TGTGCCAGCAGCGTCCGACAGGGTATTAATGAAAAACTGTTTTTT.